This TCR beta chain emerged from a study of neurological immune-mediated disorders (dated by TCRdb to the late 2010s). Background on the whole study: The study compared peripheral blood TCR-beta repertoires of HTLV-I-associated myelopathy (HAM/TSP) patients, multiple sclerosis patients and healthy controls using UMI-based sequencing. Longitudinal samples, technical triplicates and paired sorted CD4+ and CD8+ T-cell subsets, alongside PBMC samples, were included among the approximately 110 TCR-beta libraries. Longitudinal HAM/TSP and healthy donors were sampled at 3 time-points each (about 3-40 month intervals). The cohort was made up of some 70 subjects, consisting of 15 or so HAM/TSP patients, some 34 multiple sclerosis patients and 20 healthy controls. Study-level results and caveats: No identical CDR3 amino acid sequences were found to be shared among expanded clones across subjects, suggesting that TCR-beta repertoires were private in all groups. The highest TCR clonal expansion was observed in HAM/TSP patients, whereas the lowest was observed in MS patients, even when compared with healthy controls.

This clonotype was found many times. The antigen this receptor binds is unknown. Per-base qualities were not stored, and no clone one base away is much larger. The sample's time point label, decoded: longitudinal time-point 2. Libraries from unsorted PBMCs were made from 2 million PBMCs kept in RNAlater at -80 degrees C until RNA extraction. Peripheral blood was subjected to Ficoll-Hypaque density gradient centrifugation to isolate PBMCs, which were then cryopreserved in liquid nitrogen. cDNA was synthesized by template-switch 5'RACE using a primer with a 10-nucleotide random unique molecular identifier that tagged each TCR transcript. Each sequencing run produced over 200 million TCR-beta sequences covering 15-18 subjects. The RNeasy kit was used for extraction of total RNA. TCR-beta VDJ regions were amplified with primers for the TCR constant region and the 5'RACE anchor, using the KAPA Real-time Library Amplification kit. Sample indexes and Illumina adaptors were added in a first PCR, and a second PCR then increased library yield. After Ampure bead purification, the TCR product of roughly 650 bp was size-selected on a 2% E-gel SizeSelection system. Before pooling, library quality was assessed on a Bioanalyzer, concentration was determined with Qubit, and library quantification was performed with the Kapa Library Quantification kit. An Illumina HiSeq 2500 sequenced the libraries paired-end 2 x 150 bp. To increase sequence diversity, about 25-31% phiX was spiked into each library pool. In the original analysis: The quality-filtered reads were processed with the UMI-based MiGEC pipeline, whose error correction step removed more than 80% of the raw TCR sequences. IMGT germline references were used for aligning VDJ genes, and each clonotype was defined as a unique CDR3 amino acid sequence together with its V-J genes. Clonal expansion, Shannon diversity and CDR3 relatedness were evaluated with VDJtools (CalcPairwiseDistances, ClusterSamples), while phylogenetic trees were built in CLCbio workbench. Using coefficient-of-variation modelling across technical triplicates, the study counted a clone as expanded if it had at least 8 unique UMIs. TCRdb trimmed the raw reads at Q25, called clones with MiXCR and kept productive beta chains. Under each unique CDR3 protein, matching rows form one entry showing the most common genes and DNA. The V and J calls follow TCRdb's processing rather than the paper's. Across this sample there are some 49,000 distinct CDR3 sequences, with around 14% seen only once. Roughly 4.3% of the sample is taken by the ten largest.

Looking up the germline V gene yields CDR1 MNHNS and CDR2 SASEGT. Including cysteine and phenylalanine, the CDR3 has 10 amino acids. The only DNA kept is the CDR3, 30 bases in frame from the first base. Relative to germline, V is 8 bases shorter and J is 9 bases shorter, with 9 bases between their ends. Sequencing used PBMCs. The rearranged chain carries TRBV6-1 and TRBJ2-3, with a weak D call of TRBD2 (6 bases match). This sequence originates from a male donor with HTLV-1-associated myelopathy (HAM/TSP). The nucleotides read TGTGCCAGCTGGAGGGGAACGCAGTATTTT. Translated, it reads CASWRGTQYF.